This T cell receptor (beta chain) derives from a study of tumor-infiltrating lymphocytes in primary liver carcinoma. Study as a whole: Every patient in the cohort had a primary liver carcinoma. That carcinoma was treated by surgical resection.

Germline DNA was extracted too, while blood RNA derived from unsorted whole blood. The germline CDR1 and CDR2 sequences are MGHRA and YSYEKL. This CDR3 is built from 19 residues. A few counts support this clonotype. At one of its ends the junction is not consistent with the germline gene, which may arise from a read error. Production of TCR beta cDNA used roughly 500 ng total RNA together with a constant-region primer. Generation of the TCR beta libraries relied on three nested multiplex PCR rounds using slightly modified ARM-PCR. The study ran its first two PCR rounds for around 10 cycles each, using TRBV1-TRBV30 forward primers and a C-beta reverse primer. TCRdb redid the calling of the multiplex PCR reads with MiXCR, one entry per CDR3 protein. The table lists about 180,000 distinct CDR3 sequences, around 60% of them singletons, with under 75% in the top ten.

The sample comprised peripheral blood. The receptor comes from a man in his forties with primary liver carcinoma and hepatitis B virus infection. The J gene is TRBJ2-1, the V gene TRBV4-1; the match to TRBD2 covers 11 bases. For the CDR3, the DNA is TGCGCCAGCAGCCAACTGGGACTAGCGGCCTCGTACACCTACAATGGGCAGTTCTTC. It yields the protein CASSQLGLAASYTYNGQFF.